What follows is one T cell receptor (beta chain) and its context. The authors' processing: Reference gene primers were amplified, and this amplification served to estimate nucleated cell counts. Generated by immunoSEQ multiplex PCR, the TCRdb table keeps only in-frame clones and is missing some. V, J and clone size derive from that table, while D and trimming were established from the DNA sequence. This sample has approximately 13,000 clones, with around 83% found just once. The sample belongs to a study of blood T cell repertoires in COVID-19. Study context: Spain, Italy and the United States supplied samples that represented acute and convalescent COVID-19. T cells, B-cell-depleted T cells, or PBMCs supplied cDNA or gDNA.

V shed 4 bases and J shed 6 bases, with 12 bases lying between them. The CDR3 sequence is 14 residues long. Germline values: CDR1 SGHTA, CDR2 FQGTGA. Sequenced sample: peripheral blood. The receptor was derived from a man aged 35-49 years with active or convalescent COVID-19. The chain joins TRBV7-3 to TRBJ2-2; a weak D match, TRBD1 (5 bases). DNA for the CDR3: TGTGCCAGCAGCTCCCGGCAGGGTCCCGGGGAGCTGTTTTTT. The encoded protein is CASSSRQGPGELFF.